The 21 T cell receptor beta chains presented below share a single source sample, sequenced in a study of T-cell memory formation after mild COVID-19. TCRdb processed the 5' RACE reads anew with MiXCR; each CDR3 protein has one entry. Of over 350,000 distinct CDR3 sequences in the sample, about 24% were seen once. Sequencing was done on a sample of PBMCs or a T cell subset sorted from them (not recorded which). The receptors were sampled from an adult woman who had mild COVID-19 (a few samples of this study predate the infection). Cell type and time point are not known.

The genes are TRBV15 and TRBJ1-4; D not resolved. Germline V CDR1 and CDR2: LNHNV, YYDKDF (reference sequence). This CDR3 contains 14 residues. V lost 6 bases, J lost 7 bases, and 15 bases lay in between. CDR3 DNA sequence: TGTGCCACCAGTCGCGGGGTCGGTCGTGAAAAACTGTTTTTT. This gives the protein CATSRGVGREKLFF.

This clonotype was observed at least ten times. The chain has TRBV20-1 and TRBJ1-1, with D possibly being TRBD1 (5 bases). The CDR3 runs 12 residues. Trimming cost V 6 bases and J 2 bases, with 10 bases left between them. Germline V gene sequence: CDR1 DFQATT, CDR2 SNEGSKA (reference sequence). In DNA, the CDR3 is TGCAGTGCGAGCGGGGGAAACACTGAAGCTTTCTTT. Translation gives CSASGGNTEAFF.

The rearrangement links TRBV7-2 to TRBJ1-1; D is possibly TRBD1 (6 bases). V lost 6 bases and J lost 7, with 18 bases in between. Germline V gene data show CDR1 as SGHTA and CDR2 as FQGNSA. The CDR3 sequence is 14 residues long. The CDR3 spells CASSWKQGFGEAFF. The CDR3 DNA reads TGTGCCAGCAGTTGGAAGCAGGGGTTTGGTGAAGCTTTCTTT.

V gene TRBV11-2 combines with J gene TRBJ1-3; TRBD1 is a possible D gene (5 bases). From germline, CDR1 is SGHAT and CDR2 FQNNGV. Trimming took off 4 bases at V and 6 bases at J, with 19 bases between the two ends. The CDR3 totals 16 residues. Here the CDR3 reads CASSSLKPSGENTIYF. The CDR3 region has the DNA TGTGCCAGCAGCTCACTTAAACCATCGGGGGAAAACACCATATATTTT.

This clonotype was seen just once. The rearrangement joins TRBV5-1 to TRBJ2-1, with D tentatively TRBD2 (7 bases). Germline CDR1 and CDR2: SGHRS and YFSETQ. Trimming took off 2 bases at V and 7 bases at J, with 13 bases between the two ends. This CDR3 spans 14 amino acids. As DNA, the CDR3 is TGCGCCAGCAGCTTTGGCGGGGGCGGGAATGAGCAGTTCTTC. It encodes CASSFGGGGNEQFF.

There are many counts of this clonotype. CDR3 amino acids: CASSLTGVTEAFF. The CDR3 DNA sequence: TGTGCCAGCAGCCTTACAGGGGTCACTGAAGCTTTCTTT. The chain recombines TRBV7-6 with TRBJ1-1; the match to TRBD1 covers 7 bases. The CDR3 is made up of 13 amino acids. Losses at the gene ends were 5 bases for V and 4 bases for J; bases not matched to a gene: 4. Germline values: CDR1 SGHVS, CDR2 FNYEAQ.

This clonotype turned up a few times. The chain uses TRBV15 and TRBJ2-2; D not certain. V shed 3 bases and J shed 6 bases, with 8 bases lying between them. Germline CDR1 reads LNHNV; CDR2 reads YYDKDF (reference sequence). The CDR3 is 13 residues long. CDR3 bases: TGTGCCACCAGCAGGGCCAACGCCGGGGAGCTGTTTTTT. Amino acid sequence: CATSRANAGELFF.

The V and J genes are TRBV12-3 or TRBV12-4 and TRBJ1-2; no clear D gene. Between the trimmed V and J ends, which lost 5 bases and 3 bases, there was a span of 10 bases. The CDR3 has 13 amino acids. As DNA, the CDR3 is TGTGCCAGCAGTCAACGACCCGACTATGGCTACACCTTC. Translated, it gives CASSQRPDYGYTF.

The V call is TRBV20-1, the J call TRBJ2-2; possibly TRBD2 for D (5 bases). Trimming stripped 4 bases from V and 4 bases from J, with 13 bases between. The CDR3 contains 14 residues. The germline V gene has CDR1 DFQATT and CDR2 SNEGSKA (reference sequence). CDR3 DNA sequence: TGCAGTGCTAAAGGGAACGGGGTCACCGGGGAGCTGTTTTTT. It translates to CSAKGNGVTGELFF.

This chain connects TRBV2 to TRBJ2-2; TRBD2 is a possible D gene (6 bases). V lost 6 bases and J lost 5, with 16 bases in between. Germline V gene lookup returns CDR1 SNHLY and CDR2 FYNNEI. The CDR3 is 15 residues long. The CDR3 DNA reads as TGTGCCAGCAGGGCGTGGGCCAGCGGGACCGGGGAGCTGTTTTTT. Its protein product is CASRAWASGTGELFF.

This sequence joins TRBV24-1 and TRBJ2-1; TRBD2 matches 9 bases. The CDR3 covers 17 residues. After removal of 3 bases from V and 0 bases from J, the junction contained 5 bases not matched to a gene. The germline gives CDR1 KGHDR, CDR2 SFDVKD. Here the CDR3 DNA reads TGTGCCACCAGTGATCCGGCGGGGGGGAGCTCCTACAATGAGCAGTTCTTC. This encodes CATSDPAGGSSYNEQFF.

The J gene is TRBJ2-5, the V gene TRBV5-1; maybe TRBD2 (6 bases). Trimming pared 6 bases from V and 5 bases from J, leaving 20 bases between. The CDR3 totals 15 residues. Germline CDR1 and CDR2: SGHRS and YFSETQ. Written as DNA, the CDR3 is TGCGCCAGCATGAGGAGGGGCCCCCATGCGGAGACCCAGTACTTC. As protein: CASMRRGPHAETQYF.

The chain couples TRBV3-1 to TRBJ2-7; D gene ambiguous. V lost 3 bases, J lost 4 bases, and 7 bases lay in between. The CDR3 extends over 12 amino acids. From germline, CDR1 is LGHDT and CDR2 YNNKEL (reference sequence). The CDR3 sequence is CASSQTRYEQYF. In nucleotides, the CDR3 is TGTGCCAGCAGCCAGACCCGGTACGAGCAGTACTTC.

This clonotype was picked up a small number of times. The V call is TRBV7-3, the J call TRBJ2-7; a possible D gene is TRBD2 (5 bases). V lost 5 bases and J 0 bases, leaving 14 bases between the germline ends. The CDR3 runs to 15 residues. CDR1 is SGHTA and CDR2 is FQGTGA in the germline V gene. CDR3 sequence reads: CASSLFLGSSYEQYF. The DNA for the CDR3 is TGTGCCAGCAGCCTCTTCTTGGGGAGCTCCTACGAGCAGTACTTC.

This clonotype was picked up a small number of times. J is TRBJ2-3 and V is TRBV24-1, with 8 nucleotides matching TRBD1. With 8 bases clipped from V and 2 bases from J, the junction kept 14 bases outside the gene matches. Germline V gene sequence: CDR1 KGHDR, CDR2 SFDVKD. CDR3 size: 17 residues. DNA of the CDR3: TGTGCCACCACAACTTCAGCAGGGGGCCCGGACACAGATACGCAGTATTTT. It translates to CATTTSAGGPDTDTQYF.

This chain connects TRBV6-5 to TRBJ1-6; D remains ambiguous. V was cut by 8 bases and J by 10 bases, with 15 bases left in between. Germline lookup yields CDR1 MNHEY and CDR2 SVGAGI. The CDR3 loop spans 13 amino acids. The CDR3 DNA reads as TGTGCCAGCGCTTTCCTCGGGGAATCACCCCTCCACTTT. Protein sequence: CASAFLGESPLHF.

This clonotype was seen a handful of times. This chain links TRBV9 with TRBJ2-7, with D perhaps matching TRBD1 or TRBD2 (6 bases each). Germline V lookup: CDR1 SGDLS, CDR2 YYNGEE. CDR3 length equals 15 residues. Trimming took 4 bases from V and 3 from J, leaving 17 bases between them. CDR3 DNA sequence: TGTGCCAGCAGCTCCGGGGGCTCGAGAAGCTACGAGCAGTACTTC. Translation gives CASSSGGSRSYEQYF.

The rearrangement joins TRBV5-1 to TRBJ2-7, with 7 bases that match TRBD1. CDR3 size: 13 residues. The J segment lost 6 bases and the V segment lost 2 bases, leaving 5 bases of the junction unmatched. Germline V gene lookup returns CDR1 SGHRS and CDR2 YFSETQ. The CDR3 reads CASSFQQGSEQYF. The CDR3 coding sequence is TGCGCCAGCAGCTTCCAACAGGGGTCCGAGCAGTACTTC.

CDR3 region: CASSLYRRHETQYF. The CDR3 bases are TGTGCCAGCAGCTTGTACAGGCGGCACGAGACCCAGTACTTC. The gene calls are TRBV5-5 and TRBJ2-5, with D tentatively TRBD1 (5 bases). Germline V gene data show CDR1 as SGHKS and CDR2 as YYEKEE (reference sequence). Deletions cut 1 base from V and 5 bases from J, with 12 bases between. The CDR3 runs 14 residues.

The CDR3, as DNA: TGCGCCAGCAGCCCCGACAGGGGGGCTCCGGAGGGCTACACCTTC. It yields the protein CASSPDRGAPEGYTF. The chain joins TRBV5-1 to TRBJ1-2, with 9 nucleotides matching TRBD1. Germline V lookup: CDR1 SGHRS, CDR2 YFSETQ. The V segment lost 4 bases and the J segment 8 bases; nucleotides outside the gene matches: 12. The CDR3 has 15 amino acids.

CDR3 loop: CASRTGTGVTETQYF. The CDR3 DNA reads TGTGCCAGCAGGACCGGGACAGGGGTTACAGAGACCCAGTACTTC. The V and J genes are TRBV6-5 and TRBJ2-5; 10 bases map to TRBD1. V dropped 6 bases and J dropped 4; count of bases not matched to a gene: 8. The CDR3 consists of 15 residues. Germline V gives CDR1 MNHEY, CDR2 SVGAGI.